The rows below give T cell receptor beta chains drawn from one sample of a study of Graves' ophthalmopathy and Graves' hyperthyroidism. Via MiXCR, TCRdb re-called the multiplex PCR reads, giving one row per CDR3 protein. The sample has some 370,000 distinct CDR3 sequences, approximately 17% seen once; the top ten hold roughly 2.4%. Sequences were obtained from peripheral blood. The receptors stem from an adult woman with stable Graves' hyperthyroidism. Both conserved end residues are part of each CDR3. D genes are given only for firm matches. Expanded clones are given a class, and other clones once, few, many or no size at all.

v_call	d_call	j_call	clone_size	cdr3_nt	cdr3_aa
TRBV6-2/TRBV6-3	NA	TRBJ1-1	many	TGTGCCAGCAGTTACAGGATAAACACTGAAGCTTTCTTT	CASSYRINTEAFF
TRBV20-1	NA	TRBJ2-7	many	TGCAGTGCTACCGAACCCATTAAGCGGGCATTAAGCTCCTACGAGCAGTACTTC	CSATEPIKRALSSYEQYF
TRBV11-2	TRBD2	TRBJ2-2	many	TGTGCCAGCAGCACCGGGACTAGCCTGAACACCGGGGAGCTGTTTTTT	CASSTGTSLNTGELFF
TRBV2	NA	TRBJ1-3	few	TGTGCCAGCAGTGAATCCCAGGGAACGGGAAACACCATATGTTTT	CASSESQGTGNTICF
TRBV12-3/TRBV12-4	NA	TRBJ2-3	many	TGTGCCAGCAGTTTAGCGAAAGCCATGGGCACAGATACGCAGTATTTT	CASSLAKAMGTDTQYF
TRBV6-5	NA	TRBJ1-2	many	TGTGCCAGCAGTTACTCGGGACAAGGCGGCTACACCTTC	CASSYSGQGGYTF
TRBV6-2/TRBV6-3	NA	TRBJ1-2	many	TGTGCCAGCAGTTACTCTAAGGGAGTTGGCTACACCTTC	CASSYSKGVGYTF
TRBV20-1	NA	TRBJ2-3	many	TGCAGTGCCCCTCGAAGGGGCGGGGTGACAGATACGCAGTATTTT	CSAPRRGGVTDTQYF
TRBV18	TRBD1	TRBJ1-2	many	TGTGCCAGCTCACCACCGCAGGGGGCTAACTATGGCTACACCTTC	CASSPPQGANYGYTF
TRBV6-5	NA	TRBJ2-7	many	TGTGCCAGCAGTCCCCGGCGAAGGGCGAACGAGCAGTACTTC	CASSPRRRANEQYF
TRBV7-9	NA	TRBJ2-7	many	TGTGCCAGCAGCTTAAGTGGGGCGGTCTACGAGCAGTACTTC	CASSLSGAVYEQYF
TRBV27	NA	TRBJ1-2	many	TGTGCCAGCAGTCCCCAGCGATTTAACTATGGCTACACCTTC	CASSPQRFNYGYTF
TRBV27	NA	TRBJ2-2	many	TGTGCCAGCCGTCAGGGCCCGAACACCGGGGAGCTGTTTTTT	CASRQGPNTGELFF
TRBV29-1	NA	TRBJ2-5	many	TGCAGCGTTCCCTTCTCTAGGACCTTCCTTCAGACCCAGTACTTC	CSVPFSRTFLQTQYF
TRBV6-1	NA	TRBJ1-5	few	TGTGCCAACCCCTGGGGCGGTAGCAATCAGCCCCAGCATTTT	CANPWGGSNQPQHF
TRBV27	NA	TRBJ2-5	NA	TGTGCCAGCAGTTTATTAGCATCCGGAGGATTGACCCAGTACTTC	CASSLLASGGLTQYF
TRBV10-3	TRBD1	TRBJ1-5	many	TGTGCCATCAGTGAAGACAGGGCTTATCAGCCCCAGCATTTT	CAISEDRAYQPQHF
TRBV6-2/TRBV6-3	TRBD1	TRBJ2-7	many	TGTGCCAGCAGTCAAGGGGGCAAGGGCTCCTACGAGCAGTACTTC	CASSQGGKGSYEQYF
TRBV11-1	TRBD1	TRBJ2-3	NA	TGTGCCAGCAGCTTGGACCGGGACAGGAAGTTTACGCAGTATTTT	CASSLDRDRKFTQYF
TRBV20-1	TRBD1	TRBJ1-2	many	TGCAGTGCCACGCCGGGACAGAACTATGGCTACACCTTC	CSATPGQNYGYTF
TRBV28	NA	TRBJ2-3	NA	TGTGCCAGCAGTCCCCCCCTCGGCACAGATACGCAGTATTTT	CASSPPLGTDTQYF
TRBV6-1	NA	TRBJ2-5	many	TGTGCCGCGGGAACCCAAGAGACCCAGTACTTC	CAAGTQETQYF
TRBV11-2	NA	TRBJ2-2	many	TGTGCCAGCAGCCCTCGTAGGTCCACCGGGGAGCTGTTTTTT	CASSPRRSTGELFF
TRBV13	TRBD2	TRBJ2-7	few	TGTGCCAGCAGCTTAACCCCGCGGACTAGCGGAGGGGTGTACGAGCAGTACTTC	CASSLTPRTSGGVYEQYF
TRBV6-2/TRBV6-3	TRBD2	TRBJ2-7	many	TGTGCCAGCAGCCCACACGGACTAGCGGGAGGCCCACGGCAGTACTTC	CASSPHGLAGGPRQYF
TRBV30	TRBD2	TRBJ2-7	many	TGTGCCTGGAGTGTCGCGGGGGTCTCCTACGAGCAGTACTTC	CAWSVAGVSYEQYF
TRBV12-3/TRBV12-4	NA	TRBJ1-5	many	TGTGCCAGCAGTTTTATTCGCCATCAGCCCCAGCATTTT	CASSFIRHQPQHF
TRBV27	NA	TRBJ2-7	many	TGTGCCAGCAGCCGTCTGGTCTCCTACGAGCAGTACTTC	CASSRLVSYEQYF
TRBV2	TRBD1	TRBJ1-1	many	TGTGCCAGCAGCCGACAGGGAGAGAGGACTGAAGCTTTCTTT	CASSRQGERTEAFF
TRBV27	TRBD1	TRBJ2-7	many	TGTGCCAGCAGTCCGTCCGGACAGGGGGCCTACGAGCAGTACTTC	CASSPSGQGAYEQYF
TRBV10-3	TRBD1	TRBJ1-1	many	TGTGCCATCAGTGAAACAGGGGGCGAGGCTTTCTTT	CAISETGGEAFF
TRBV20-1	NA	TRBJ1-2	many	TGCAGTGCTAGGGGGGACGGAAAAAACTATGGCTACACCTTC	CSARGDGKNYGYTF
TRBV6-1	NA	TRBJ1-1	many	TGTGCCACCGGAGGAACAGTGAACACTGAAGCTTTCTTT	CATGGTVNTEAFF
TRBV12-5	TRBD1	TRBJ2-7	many	TGTGCTAGTGGTGCCCCGGGACAGGAGCTCTACGAGCAGTACTTC	CASGAPGQELYEQYF
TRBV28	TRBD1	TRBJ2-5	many	TGTGCCAGCAGTTTTCCATCAGGGGGCCGGGAGACCCAGTACTTC	CASSFPSGGRETQYF
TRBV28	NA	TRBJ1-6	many	TGTGCCAGCAGTTTTCCCGGCGGGAGGCCCCTCCACTTT	CASSFPGGRPLHF
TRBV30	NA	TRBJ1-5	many	TGTGCCTGGAGTGTAGGGGCTGATCAGCCCCAGCATTTT	CAWSVGADQPQHF
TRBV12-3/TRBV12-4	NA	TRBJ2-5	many	TGTGCCAGCAGTTTGGAAGAGACCCAGTACTTC	CASSLEETQYF
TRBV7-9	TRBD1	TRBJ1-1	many	TGTGCCAGCAGCGCCCCGGGACAGGGTCAAACTGAAGCTTTCTTT	CASSAPGQGQTEAFF
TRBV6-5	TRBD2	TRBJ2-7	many	TGTGCCAGCAGGGGGACTAGCGGGAACGAGCAGTACTTC	CASRGTSGNEQYF
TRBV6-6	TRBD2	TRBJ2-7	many	TGTGCCAGCAGACTAGCGGGAGCGACCGAGCAGTACTTC	CASRLAGATEQYF
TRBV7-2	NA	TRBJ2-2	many	TGTGCCAGCAGCACAACATCGGGCCCCAGGGAGCTGTTTTTT	CASSTTSGPRELFF
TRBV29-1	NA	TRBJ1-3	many	TGCAGCGTTGTTTATCTAGGGACTGGAAACACCATATATTTT	CSVVYLGTGNTIYF
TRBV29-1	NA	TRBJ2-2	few	TGCAGCGTTGATATCAGAAACACCGGGGAGCTGTTTTTT	CSVDIRNTGELFF
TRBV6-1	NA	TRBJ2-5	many	TGTGCCACCTCTACTAGCAGCGAGACCCAGTACTTC	CATSTSSETQYF
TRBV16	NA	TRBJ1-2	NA	TGTGCCAGCAGCCAAGGACCGGATGGCTACACCTTC	CASSQGPDGYTF
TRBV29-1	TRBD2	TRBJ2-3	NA	TGCAGCGTTCCTACCCCGGGACTAGCAGATAATACGCAGTATTTT	CSVPTPGLADNTQYF
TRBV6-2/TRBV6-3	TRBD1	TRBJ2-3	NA	TGTGCCAGCAGTTCGTCTTTCGAGACAGGGGACACAGATACGCAGTATTTT	CASSSSFETGDTDTQYF
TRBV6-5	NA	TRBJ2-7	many	TGTGCCAGCAGTTCCGCGGTCCCCGTAAGCTACGAGCAGTACTTC	CASSSAVPVSYEQYF
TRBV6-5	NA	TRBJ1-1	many	TGTGCCAGCAGTTACTCGGAATCCTTTGAAGCTTTCTTT	CASSYSESFEAFF
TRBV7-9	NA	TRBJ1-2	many	TGTGCCAGCAGCTTAGACAGCCCCTATGGCTACACCTTC	CASSLDSPYGYTF
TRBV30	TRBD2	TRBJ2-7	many	TGTGCCTGGAGGGCGATGACCGGGACTAGCGGATACGAGCAGTACTTC	CAWRAMTGTSGYEQYF
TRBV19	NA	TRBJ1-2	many	TGTGCCAGTAGTATGGTTGCTAACTATGGCTACACCTTC	CASSMVANYGYTF
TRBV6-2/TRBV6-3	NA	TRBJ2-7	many	TGTGCCAGCAGTCGGGACAATAGCGCGAACTCCTACGAGCAGTACTTC	CASSRDNSANSYEQYF
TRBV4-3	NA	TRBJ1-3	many	TGCGCCAGCAGCCAAGACGGATCCTCTGGAAACACCATATATTTT	CASSQDGSSGNTIYF